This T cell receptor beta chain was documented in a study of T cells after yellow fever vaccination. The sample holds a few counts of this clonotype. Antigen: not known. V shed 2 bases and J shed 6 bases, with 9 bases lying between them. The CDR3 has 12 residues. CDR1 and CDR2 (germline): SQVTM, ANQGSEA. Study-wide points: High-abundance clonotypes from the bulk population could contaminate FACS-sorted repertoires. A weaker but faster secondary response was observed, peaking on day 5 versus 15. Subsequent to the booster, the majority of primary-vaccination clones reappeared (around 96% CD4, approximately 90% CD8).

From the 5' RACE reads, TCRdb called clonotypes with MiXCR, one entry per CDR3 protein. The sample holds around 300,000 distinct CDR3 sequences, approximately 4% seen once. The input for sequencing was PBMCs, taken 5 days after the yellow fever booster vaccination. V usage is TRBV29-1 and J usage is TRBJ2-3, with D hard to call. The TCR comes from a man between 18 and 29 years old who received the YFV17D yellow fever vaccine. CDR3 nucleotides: TGCAGCGTTGAATGGCTCAGGGATACGCAGTATTTT. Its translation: CSVEWLRDTQYF.